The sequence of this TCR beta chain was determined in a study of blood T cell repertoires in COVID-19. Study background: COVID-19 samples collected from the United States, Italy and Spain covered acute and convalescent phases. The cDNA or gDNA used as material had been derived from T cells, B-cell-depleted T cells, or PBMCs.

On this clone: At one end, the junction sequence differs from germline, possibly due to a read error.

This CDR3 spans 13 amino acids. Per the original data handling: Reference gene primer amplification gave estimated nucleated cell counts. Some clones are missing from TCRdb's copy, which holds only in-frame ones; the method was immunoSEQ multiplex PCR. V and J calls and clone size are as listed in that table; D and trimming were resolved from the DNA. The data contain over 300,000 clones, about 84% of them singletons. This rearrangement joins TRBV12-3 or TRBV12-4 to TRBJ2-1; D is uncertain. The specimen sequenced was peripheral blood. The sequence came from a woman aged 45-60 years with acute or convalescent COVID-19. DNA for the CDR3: TGTGCCAGCAGGCGTTTTGTCTACGATGAGCAGTTCTTC. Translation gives CASRRFVYDEQFF.